This paragraph reports one T cell receptor beta chain. Its antigen is currently unknown. This sample stems from a study of cytomegalovirus exposure and HLA in healthy donors. Study in general: Among the approximately 400 donors who were genotyped, about 80% fell in the genetic ancestry cluster that is associated with self-reported Caucasian donors.

Findings and limits, study-wide: Information on immune exposure was restricted to one variable (CMV serostatus). Rare TCR sequences dominated, though some public TCRs recurred in many donors. With later analysis, a missense DCLRE1C variant became linked to TCR beta V- and J-gene trimming.

Researchers ran the PCR with 60 Vbeta and 13 Jbeta primers. Method: immunoSEQ multiplex PCR; TCRdb's copy keeps in-frame clones and lacks some. In the table there are under 200,000 clones, about 71% of which are singletons. This receptor was identified in a man aged 50-59 years in good health and CMV-seronegative. The sample comprised PBMCs.

The CDR3 loop reads CASSAGQGFSDTQYF. CDR3 sequence (DNA): TGTGCCAGCAGCGCGGGACAGGGGTTTTCGGATACGCAGTATTTT. This chain joins TRBV9 and TRBJ2-3; the match to TRBD1 covers 10 bases. J was trimmed by 6 bases and V by 3 bases; bases with no gene match: 7. Germline CDR1 is SGDLS and CDR2 is YYNGEE. The CDR3 covers 15 residues.